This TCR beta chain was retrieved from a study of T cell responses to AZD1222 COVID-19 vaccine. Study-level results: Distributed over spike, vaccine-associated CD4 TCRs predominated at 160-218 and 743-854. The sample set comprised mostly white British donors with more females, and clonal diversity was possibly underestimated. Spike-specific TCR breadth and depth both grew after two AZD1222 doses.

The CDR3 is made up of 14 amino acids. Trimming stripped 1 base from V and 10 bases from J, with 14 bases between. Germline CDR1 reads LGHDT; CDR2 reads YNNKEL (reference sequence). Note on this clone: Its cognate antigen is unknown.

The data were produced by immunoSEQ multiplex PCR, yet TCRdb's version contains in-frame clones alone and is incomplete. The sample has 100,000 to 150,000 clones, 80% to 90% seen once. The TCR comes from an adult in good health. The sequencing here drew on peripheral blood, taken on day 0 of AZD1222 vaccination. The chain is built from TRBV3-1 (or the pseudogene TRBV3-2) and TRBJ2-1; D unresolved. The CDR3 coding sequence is TGTGCCAGCAGCCAAGGATTAAGCTTTACCGAGCAGTTCTTC. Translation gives CASSQGLSFTEQFF.